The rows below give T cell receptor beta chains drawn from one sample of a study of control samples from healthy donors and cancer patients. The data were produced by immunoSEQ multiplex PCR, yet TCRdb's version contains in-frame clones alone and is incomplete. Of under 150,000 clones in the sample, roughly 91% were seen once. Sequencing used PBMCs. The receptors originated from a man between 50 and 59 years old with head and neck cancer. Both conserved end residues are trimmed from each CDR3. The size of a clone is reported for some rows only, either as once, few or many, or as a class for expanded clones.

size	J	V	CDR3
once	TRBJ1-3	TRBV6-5	ATSQGVPGNTIY
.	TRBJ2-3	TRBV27	ASSTHPGTQY
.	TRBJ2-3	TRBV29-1	SVEGLAGGRDTQY
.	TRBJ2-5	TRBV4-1	ASSQVGGIQETQY
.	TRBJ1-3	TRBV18	ASSPPGQEKGNTIY
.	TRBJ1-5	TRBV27	ASSLEGSGGRQPQH
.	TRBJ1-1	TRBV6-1	ASSEEGRYLSGTEAF
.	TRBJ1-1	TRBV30	AWSVSVSYTEAF
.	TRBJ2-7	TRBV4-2	ASSQLPQGYEQY
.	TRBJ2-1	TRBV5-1	ASSLFPGASYNEQF
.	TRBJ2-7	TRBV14	ASSQGTGGWYEQY
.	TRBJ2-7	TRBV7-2	ASSGRGGTYEQY
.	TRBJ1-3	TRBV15	ATSRGQSGNTIY
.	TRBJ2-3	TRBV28	ASPPDRGQRGTQY
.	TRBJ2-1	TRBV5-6	ASSPRVSSYNEQF
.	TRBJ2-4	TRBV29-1	SVPTGNKNIQY
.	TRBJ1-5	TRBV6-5	ATNAITGANQPQH
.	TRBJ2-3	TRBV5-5	ASKRGGTGTDTQY
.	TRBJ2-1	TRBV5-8	QSINTRGYSYNEQF
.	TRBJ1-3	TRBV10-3	AISGGEADSSGNTIY
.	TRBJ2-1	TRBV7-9	ASSHLTGSPYNEQF
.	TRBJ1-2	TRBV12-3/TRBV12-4	ASSSQGNYGYT
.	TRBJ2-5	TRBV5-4	ASSLAGTSETQY
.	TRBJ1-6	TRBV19	ASRSGTGGNTYNSPLH
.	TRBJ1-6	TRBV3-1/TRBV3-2	ASSQTGQLNSPLH
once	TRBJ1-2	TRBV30	AWSVPRARRIGGYT
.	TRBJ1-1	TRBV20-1	SARGGQGAF
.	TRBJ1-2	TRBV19	ASTSTDPRTGSPSYT
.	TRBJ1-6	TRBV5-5	ASSLVRADNSPLH
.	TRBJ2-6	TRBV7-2	ASSFFLSGANVLT
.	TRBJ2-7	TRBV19	ASSIELAGLGEQY
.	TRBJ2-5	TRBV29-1	SVGRRGGGTETQY
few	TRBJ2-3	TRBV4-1	ASSTPPRDVSPDTQY
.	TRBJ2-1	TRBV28	ASSLQLIYNEQF
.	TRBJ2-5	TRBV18	ASSPGGFETQY
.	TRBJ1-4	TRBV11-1	ASSFDGGRKLF
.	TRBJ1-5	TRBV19	ASSIRGRVSNQPQH
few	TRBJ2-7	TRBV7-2	ASSLTNYEQY
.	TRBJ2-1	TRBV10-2	ARVDRGWESYNEQF
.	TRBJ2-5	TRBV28	ASSMGAGDQETQY
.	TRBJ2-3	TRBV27	ASSLRQTDTQY
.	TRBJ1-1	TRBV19	ASSTGPGTEAF
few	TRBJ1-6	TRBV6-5	ASNFEGEAGPLH
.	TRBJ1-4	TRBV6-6	ASSYSYTTGNEKLF